This TCR beta chain was retrieved from a study of T cell responses to AZD1222 COVID-19 vaccine. Some clones are missing from TCRdb's copy, which holds only in-frame ones; the method was immunoSEQ multiplex PCR. The sample carries 75,000 to 95,000 clones, approximately 88% recorded once. Notes on this clone: Its antigen is not identified.

Overall study results and limits: Just six people given AZD1222 tested seropositive at baseline. Clonal diversity may have been underestimated, and the donors were mostly white British, with more females than males. Repertoires were obtained only post-peak T cell response.

The CDR3 runs to 14 residues. The germline V gene has CDR1 SGDLS and CDR2 YYNGEE. V lost 0 bases and J lost 5, with 9 bases in between. The receptor was derived from an adult who received the MenACWY meningococcal vaccine as a control. Here the sequenced sample was peripheral blood, taken 28 days after the second dose of the MenACWY control vaccine. The chain recombines TRBV9 with TRBJ2-1; D is perhaps TRBD1 (6 bases). The CDR3 loop reads CASSVGTANNEQFF. The CDR3 coding sequence is TGTGCCAGCAGCGTAGGGACAGCCAACAATGAGCAGTTCTTC.